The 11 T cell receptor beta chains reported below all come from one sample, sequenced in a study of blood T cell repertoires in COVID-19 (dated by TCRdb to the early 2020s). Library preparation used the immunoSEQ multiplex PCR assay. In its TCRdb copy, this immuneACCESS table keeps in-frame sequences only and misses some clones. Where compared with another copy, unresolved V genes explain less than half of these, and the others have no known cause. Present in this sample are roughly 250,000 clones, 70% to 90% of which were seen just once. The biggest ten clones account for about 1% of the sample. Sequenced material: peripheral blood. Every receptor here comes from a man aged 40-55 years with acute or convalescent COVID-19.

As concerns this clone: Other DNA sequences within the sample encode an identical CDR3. The CDR3 nucleotides read TGTGCCAGCAGCCGCCGGGAGAACACTGAAGCTTTCTTT. Amino acid sequence: CASSRRENTEAFF. The rearrangement joins TRBV6-5 to TRBJ1-1; D gene ambiguous. The CDR3 has 13 amino acids. The V gene lost 6 bases and the J gene lost 1 base, with 9 bases spanning the gap. Germline CDR1 is MNHEY and CDR2 is SVGAGI.

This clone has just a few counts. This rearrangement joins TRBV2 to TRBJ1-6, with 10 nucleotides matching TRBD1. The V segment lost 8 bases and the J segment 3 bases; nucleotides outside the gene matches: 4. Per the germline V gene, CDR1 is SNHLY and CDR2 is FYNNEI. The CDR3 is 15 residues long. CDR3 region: CASGGTGDYNSPLHF. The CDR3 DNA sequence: TGTGCCAGCGGGGGGACAGGGGACTATAATTCACCCCTCCACTTT. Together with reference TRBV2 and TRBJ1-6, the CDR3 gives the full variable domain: EPEVTQTPSHQVTQMGQEVILRCVPISNHLYFYWYRQILGQKVEFLVSFYNNEISEKSEIFDDQFSVERPDGSNFTLKIRSTKLEDSAMYFCASGGTGDYNSPLHFGNGTRLTVT.

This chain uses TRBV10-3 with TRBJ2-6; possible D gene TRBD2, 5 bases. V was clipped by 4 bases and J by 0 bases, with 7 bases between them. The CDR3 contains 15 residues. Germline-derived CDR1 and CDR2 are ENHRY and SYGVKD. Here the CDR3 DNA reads TGTGCCATCAGTGGAGGGAGCTCTGGGGCCAACGTCCTGACTTTC. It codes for CAISGGSSGANVLTF.

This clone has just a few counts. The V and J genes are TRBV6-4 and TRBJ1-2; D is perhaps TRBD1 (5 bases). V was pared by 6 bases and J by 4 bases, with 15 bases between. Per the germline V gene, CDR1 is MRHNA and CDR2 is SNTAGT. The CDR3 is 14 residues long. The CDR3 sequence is CASRGGGEGYGYTF. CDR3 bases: TGTGCCAGCAGAGGAGGAGGGGAGGGCTATGGCTACACCTTC.

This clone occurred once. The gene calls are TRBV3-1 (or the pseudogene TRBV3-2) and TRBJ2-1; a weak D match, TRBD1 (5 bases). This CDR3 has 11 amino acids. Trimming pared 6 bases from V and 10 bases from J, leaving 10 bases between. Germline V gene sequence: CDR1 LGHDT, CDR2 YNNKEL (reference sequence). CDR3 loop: CASSHRQEQFF. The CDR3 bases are TGTGCCAGCAGTCATCGACAGGAGCAGTTCTTC.

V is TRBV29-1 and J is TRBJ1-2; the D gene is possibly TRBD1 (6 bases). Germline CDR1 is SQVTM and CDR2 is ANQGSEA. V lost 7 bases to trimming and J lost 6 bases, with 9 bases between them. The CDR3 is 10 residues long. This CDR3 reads CSAQGNGYTF. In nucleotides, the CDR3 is TGCAGCGCACAGGGAAATGGCTACACCTTC.

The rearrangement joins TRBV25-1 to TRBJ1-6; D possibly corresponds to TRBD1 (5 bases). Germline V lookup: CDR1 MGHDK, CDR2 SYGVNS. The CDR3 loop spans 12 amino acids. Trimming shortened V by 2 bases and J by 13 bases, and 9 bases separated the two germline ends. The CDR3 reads CASSEGDSPLHF. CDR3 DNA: TGTGCCAGCAGTGAAGGGGACTCGCCCCTCCACTTT.

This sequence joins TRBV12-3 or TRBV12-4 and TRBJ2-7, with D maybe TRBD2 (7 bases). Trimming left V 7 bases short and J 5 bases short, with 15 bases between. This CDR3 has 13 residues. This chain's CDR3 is CASNLRGADEQYF. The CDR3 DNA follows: TGTGCCAGCAATCTTCGGGGGGCTGACGAGCAGTACTTC.

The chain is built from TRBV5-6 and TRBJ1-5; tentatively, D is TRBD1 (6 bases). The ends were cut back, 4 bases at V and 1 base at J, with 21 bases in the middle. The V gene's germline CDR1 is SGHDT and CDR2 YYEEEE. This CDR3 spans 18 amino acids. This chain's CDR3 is CASSKTTGWKGSNQPQHF. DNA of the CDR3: TGTGCCAGCAGCAAGACAACAGGGTGGAAAGGAAGCAATCAGCCCCAGCATTTT. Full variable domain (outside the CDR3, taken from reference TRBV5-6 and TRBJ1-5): DAGVTQSPTHLIKTRGQQVTLRCSPKSGHDTVSWYQQALGQGPQFIFQYYEEEERQRGNFPDRFSGHQFPNYSSELNVNALLLGDSALYLCASSKTTGWKGSNQPQHFGDGTRLSIL.

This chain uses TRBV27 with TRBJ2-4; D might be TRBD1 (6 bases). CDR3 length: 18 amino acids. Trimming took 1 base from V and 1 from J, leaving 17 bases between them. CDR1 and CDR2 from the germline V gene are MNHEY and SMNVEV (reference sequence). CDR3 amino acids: CASSLYRTDQRAKNIQYF. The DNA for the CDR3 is TGTGCCAGCAGTTTATATCGGACAGATCAGAGGGCCAAAAACATTCAGTACTTC.

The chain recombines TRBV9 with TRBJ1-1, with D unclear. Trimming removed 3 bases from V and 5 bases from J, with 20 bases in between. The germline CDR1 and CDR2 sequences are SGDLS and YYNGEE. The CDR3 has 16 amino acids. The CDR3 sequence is CASSEGDGHRQTEAFF. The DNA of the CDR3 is TGTGCCAGCAGCGAGGGAGACGGTCATCGGCAAACTGAAGCTTTCTTT.